Following are 23 T cell receptor beta chains from one sample sequenced in a study of control samples from healthy donors and cancer patients. Clones were sequenced by immunoSEQ multiplex PCR, and TCRdb holds only the in-frame ones, with some missing. The sample lists about 120,000 clones, more than 75% occurring once. Material for sequencing was blood. These TCRs come from a man younger than 30 in good health.

The gene calls are TRBV6-2 or TRBV6-3 and TRBJ2-7; the D is unclear. The CDR3 length is 15 residues. Trimming left V 2 bases short and J 3 bases short, with 14 bases between. The V gene's germline CDR1 is MNHEY and CDR2 SVGEGT. The CDR3 DNA reads as TGTGCCAGCAGTTACCGGCCCCTCGACGGCTACGAGCAGTACTTC. This sequence encodes CASSYRPLDGYEQYF.

The chain joins TRBV18 to TRBJ1-3, with D unclear. CDR3 length equals 16 residues. Germline loops: CDR1 KGHSH, CDR2 LQKENI. V dropped 4 bases and J dropped 4 bases, with 17 bases sitting between them. In DNA, the CDR3 is TGTGCCAGCTCACGAACTCCTGGGCGGATGGGAAACACCATATATTTT. Translation: CASSRTPGRMGNTIYF.

V and J are TRBV5-6 and TRBJ1-5; a weak D match, TRBD1 (6 bases). V was pared by 1 base and J by 1 base, with 12 bases between. This CDR3 comprises 16 residues. Germline V gene lookup returns CDR1 SGHDT and CDR2 YYEEEE. The CDR3 reads CASSLMGGRSNQPQHF. CDR3 in DNA: TGTGCCAGCAGCTTGATGGGGGGCAGGAGCAATCAGCCCCAGCATTTT.

With regard to this clone: Other DNA sequences of this sample code for an identical CDR3. The chain recombines TRBV5-1 with TRBJ2-1; D could derive from TRBD1 or TRBD2 (5 bases each). V dropped 3 bases and J dropped 2 bases, with 12 bases sitting between them. Germline V gene data show CDR1 as SGHRS and CDR2 as YFSETQ. The CDR3 runs 15 residues. CDR3 nucleotide sequence: TGCGCCAGCAGCTCCGGGACCTCAACCTACAATGAGCAGTTCTTC. It specifies CASSSGTSTYNEQFF.

V and J are TRBV3-1 (or the pseudogene TRBV3-2) and TRBJ1-1; 7 bases fit TRBD1. Germline lookup yields CDR1 LGHDT and CDR2 YNNKEL (reference sequence). The CDR3 is made up of 15 amino acids. Trimming cost V 0 bases and J 7 bases; bases outside gene matches: 8. The CDR3 DNA follows: TGTGCCAGCAGCCAAGATGCGCGGTCAGGGGGTGAAGCTTTCTTT. The encoded protein is CASSQDARSGGEAFF.

This chain connects TRBV7-2 to TRBJ2-3; D is unresolved. Germline assignment: CDR1 SGHTA and CDR2 FQGNSA. Trimming took 9 bases from V and 3 from J, leaving 19 bases between them. This CDR3 is built from 15 residues. The CDR3 DNA follows: TGTGCCAGTCAAACCCTTTCTAGACCGACAGATACGCAGTATTTT. Encoded protein: CASQTLSRPTDTQYF.

The V gene is TRBV27, the J gene TRBJ1-1, with a possible D match to TRBD1 (6 bases). CDR3 length: 13 amino acids. The germline gives CDR1 MNHEY, CDR2 SMNVEV (reference sequence). Trimming removed 6 bases at V and 1 base at J, with 9 bases between. The CDR3 loop reads CASRSTGNTEAFF. The CDR3 DNA follows: TGTGCCAGCAGGTCGACAGGGAACACTGAAGCTTTCTTT.

The V gene is TRBV3-1 (or the pseudogene TRBV3-2), the J gene TRBJ1-1, with no clear D. Germline V gene lookup returns CDR1 LGHDT and CDR2 YNNKEL (reference sequence). The CDR3 has 15 residues. Trimming took 4 bases from V and 10 from J, leaving 22 bases between them. The CDR3 bases are TGTGCCAGCAGCCTAAGCCCAGGTGCCTTGAGGTTAGCTTTCTTT. This encodes CASSLSPGALRLAFF.

This chain uses TRBV5-1 with TRBJ1-1; D gene unclear. CDR3 size: 18 residues. With 4 bases removed from V and 5 bases from J, the gap between germline ends came to 27 bases. The germline CDR1 and CDR2 sequences are SGHRS and YFSETQ. In DNA, the CDR3 is TGCGCCAGCAGCCCTTCCTTTATTGTAGAGGGCTTTGGGACTGAAGCTTTCTTT. Protein product: CASSPSFIVEGFGTEAFF.

The chain joins TRBV5-1 to TRBJ1-5, with 7 bases identical to TRBD1. CDR1 is SGHRS, CDR2 YFSETQ, per germline. V shed 5 bases and J 6 bases; nucleotides not matched to a gene: 8. The CDR3 is 14 amino acids. The chain's CDR3 is CASSTGEVGQPQHF. CDR3 coding DNA: TGCGCCAGCAGTACAGGGGAAGTCGGTCAGCCCCAGCATTTT.

This clone was picked up one time. The genes are TRBV19 and TRBJ2-1, with 9 bases fitting TRBD1. Germline V gives CDR1 LNHDA, CDR2 SQIVND (reference sequence). CDR3 length: 16 residues. V dropped 5 bases and J dropped 0; count of bases not matched to a gene: 5. The DNA for the CDR3 is TGTGCCAGTAGTGGGGGGACAGGGATCTCCTACAATGAGCAGTTCTTC. Its translation: CASSGGTGISYNEQFF.

In its sample, this clone was seen once. The rearrangement joins TRBV5-4 to TRBJ2-1, with D maybe TRBD1 (6 bases). The V end was cut by 4 bases, the J end by 10 bases, with 9 bases between. This CDR3 has 11 residues. Germline V CDR1 and CDR2: SGHNT, YYREEE (reference sequence). The DNA of the CDR3 is TGTGCCAGCAGCCAGGGGTTCGAGCAGTTCTTC. Amino acids: CASSQGFEQFF.

The chain links TRBV3-1 (or the pseudogene TRBV3-2) to TRBJ1-1; D unresolved. V lost 4 bases to trimming and J lost 0 bases, with 9 bases between them. This CDR3 spans 14 amino acids. CDR1 LGHDT and CDR2 YNNKEL come from the germline V gene (reference sequence). The CDR3 DNA sequence: TGTGCCAGCAGCCTCGGAGGACTGAACACTGAAGCTTTCTTT. Translation: CASSLGGLNTEAFF.

This chain uses TRBV2 with TRBJ1-1; D remains ambiguous. The germline V and J ends were trimmed by 4 bases and 8 bases, with 5 bases remaining between them. The CDR3 sequence is 10 residues long. CDR1 and CDR2 from the germline V gene are SNHLY and FYNNEI. CDR3 nucleotide sequence: TGTGCCAGCAGTGCAGGAGAAGCTTTCTTT. Translating it yields CASSAGEAFF.

The chain recombines TRBV25-1 with TRBJ2-5; 9 nucleotides agree with TRBD1. Germline-derived CDR1 and CDR2 are MGHDK and SYGVNS. The V segment lost 1 base and the J segment 1 base; nucleotides outside the gene matches: 7. The CDR3 spans 17 residues. DNA for the CDR3: TGTGCCAGCAGTGAATTTAGTGGGACAGGGATCCAAGAGACCCAGTACTTC. It codes for CASSEFSGTGIQETQYF.

This clone was seen only once. This rearrangement joins TRBV6-5 to TRBJ2-4, with TRBD2 identical over 10 bases. The germline gives CDR1 MNHEY, CDR2 SVGAGI. This CDR3 has 15 amino acids. The junction had 8 bases not matched to a gene; V was cut back by 7 bases and J by 5 bases. CDR3 sequence: CASNIPGTSENIQYF. The CDR3 DNA reads as TGTGCCAGCAACATCCCGGGGACTAGCGAAAACATTCAGTACTTC.

V is TRBV30 and J is TRBJ1-1; D unclear. Trimming shortened V by 0 bases and J by 4 bases, and 21 bases separated the two germline ends. The CDR3 sequence is 17 residues long. Looked up from germline, CDR1 is GTSNPN and CDR2 is SVGIG (reference sequence). The CDR3 region has the DNA TGTGCCTGGAGTGTTCCAACCGCTCAAGCCCTGAGCACTGAAGCTTTCTTT. Its translation: CAWSVPTAQALSTEAFF. Complete variable domain (other parts from reference TRBV30 and TRBJ1-1): SQTIHQWPATLVQPVGSPLSLECTVEGTSNPNLYWYRQAAGRGLQLLFYSVGIGQISSEVPQNLSASRPQDRQFILSSKKLLLSDSGFYLCAWSVPTAQALSTEAFFGQGTRLTVV.

This clone has just one count. The chain employs TRBV12-5 and TRBJ1-2; D unclear. Per the germline V gene, CDR1 is LGHNT and CDR2 is FRNRAP. This CDR3 spans 12 amino acids. V was shortened by 1 base and J by 4 bases, with 4 bases between the two germline ends. CDR3 nucleotides: TGTGCTAGTGGTTTGGAGGGCTATGGCTACACCTTC. Encoded protein: CASGLEGYGYTF.

The V gene is TRBV6-1, the J gene TRBJ2-3, with 9 bases aligning to TRBD2. The ends lost 2 bases at V and 6 bases at J; junction bases unmatched: 3. CDR1 MNHNS and CDR2 SASEGT come from the germline V gene. The CDR3 loop spans 14 amino acids. DNA of the CDR3: TGTGCCAGCAGTGAAACTAGCGGGCGTGATACGCAGTATTTT. It codes for CASSETSGRDTQYF.

The V and J genes are TRBV11-2 and TRBJ2-1, with TRBD2 identical over 8 bases. J was trimmed by 0 bases and V by 5 bases; bases with no gene match: 12. CDR3 length equals 18 residues. Looked up from germline, CDR1 is SGHAT and CDR2 is FQNNGV. Here the CDR3 reads CASSPRTSLKSSYNEQFF. CDR3 DNA: TGTGCCAGCAGCCCCCGGACTAGCTTAAAAAGCTCCTACAATGAGCAGTTCTTC.

This chain connects TRBV28 to TRBJ1-1; D gene unclear. The CDR3 extends over 15 amino acids. V dropped 2 bases and J dropped 1 base, with 11 bases sitting between them. CDR1 and CDR2 (germline): MDHEN, SYDVKM. The CDR3 coding sequence is TGTGCCAGCAGTTTAAGGATTTCGGGGAACACTGAAGCTTTCTTT. Protein sequence: CASSLRISGNTEAFF.

The chain joins TRBV15 to TRBJ1-4; 8 bases map to TRBD1. Germline V CDR1 and CDR2: LNHNV, YYDKDF (reference sequence). This CDR3 has 14 residues. V lost 4 bases, J lost 5 bases, and 3 bases stayed unmatched. The CDR3 nucleotides are TGTGCCACCAGCAACAGGGGGACAAATGAAAAACTGTTTTTT. Amino acids: CATSNRGTNEKLFF.

This clone has just a few counts. The CDR3 coding sequence is TGTGCCAGCAGTCCCAGGGCGGCTGAGCAGTTCTTC. Translated: CASSPRAAEQFF. V usage is TRBV12-3 or TRBV12-4 and J usage is TRBJ2-1, with D perhaps matching TRBD1 (5 bases). The CDR3 totals 12 residues. Trimming pared 5 bases from V and 9 bases from J, leaving 11 bases between.